One T cell receptor (beta chain) is described in this entry. The antigen remains unidentified. This entry is derived from a study of CD8 T cells in ankylosing spondylitis. Overall study results and limits: The study identified a TCR beta motif of roughly eight highly homologous variants that appeared characteristic of ankylosing spondylitis blood.

TCRdb redid the calling of the 5' RACE reads with MiXCR, one entry per CDR3 protein. The sample yields roughly 700,000 distinct CDR3 sequences, roughly 20% seen once. V lost 5 bases, J lost 2 bases, and 14 bases lay in between. The CDR3 extends over 15 amino acids. The germline V gene has CDR1 SNHLY and CDR2 FYNNEI. The source material was blood, either unsorted or a sorted T cell fraction (not recorded which). The TCR comes from a male donor with ankylosing spondylitis. This chain links TRBV2 with TRBJ2-3, with D perhaps given as TRBD1 or TRBD2 (5 bases each). The CDR3 DNA reads TGTGCCAGCAGTTATTGGGACGGGACCACAGATACGCAGTATTTT. Translating gives CASSYWDGTTDTQYF.